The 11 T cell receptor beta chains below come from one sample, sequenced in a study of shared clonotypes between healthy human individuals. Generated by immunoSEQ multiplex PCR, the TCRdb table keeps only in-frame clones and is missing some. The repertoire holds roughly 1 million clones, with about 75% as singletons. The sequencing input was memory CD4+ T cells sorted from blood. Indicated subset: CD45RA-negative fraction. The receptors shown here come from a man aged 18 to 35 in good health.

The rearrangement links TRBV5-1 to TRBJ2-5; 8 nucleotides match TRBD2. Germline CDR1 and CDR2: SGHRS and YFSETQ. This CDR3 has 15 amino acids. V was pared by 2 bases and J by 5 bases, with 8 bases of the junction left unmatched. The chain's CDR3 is CASSFSSGSRETQYF. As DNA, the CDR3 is TGCGCCAGCAGCTTTTCAAGCGGGAGTAGGGAGACCCAGTACTTC. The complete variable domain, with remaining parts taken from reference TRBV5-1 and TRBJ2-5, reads KAGVTQTPRYLIKTRGQQVTLSCSPISGHRSVSWYQQTPGQGLQFLFEYFSETQRNKGNFPGRFSGRQFSNSRSEMNVSTLELGDSALYLCASSFSSGSRETQYFGPGTRLLVL.

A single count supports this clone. Here the CDR3 DNA reads TGTGCCAGCAGTTTGTCCGGACAGATTAACTATGGCTACACCTTC. Its translation is CASSLSGQINYGYTF. This chain uses TRBV6-5 with TRBJ1-2, with D perhaps matching TRBD1 (6 bases). The CDR3 spans 15 residues. V was pared by 4 bases and J by 1 base, with 13 bases between. Germline values: CDR1 MNHEY, CDR2 SVGAGI.

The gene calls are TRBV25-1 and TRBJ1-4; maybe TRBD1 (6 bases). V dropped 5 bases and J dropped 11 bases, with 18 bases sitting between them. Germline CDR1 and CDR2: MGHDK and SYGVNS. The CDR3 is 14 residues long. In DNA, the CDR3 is TGTGCCAGCAGTCCGACCGGGACACGAAGGAAACTGTTTTTT. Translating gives CASSPTGTRRKLFF.

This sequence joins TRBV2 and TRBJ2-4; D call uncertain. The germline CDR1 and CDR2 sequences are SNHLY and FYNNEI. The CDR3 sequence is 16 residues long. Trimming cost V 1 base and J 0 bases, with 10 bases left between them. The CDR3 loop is CASSEGGALAKNIQYF. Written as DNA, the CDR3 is TGTGCCAGCAGTGAAGGTGGAGCTCTAGCCAAAAACATTCAGTACTTC. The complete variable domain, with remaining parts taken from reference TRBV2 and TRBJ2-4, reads EPEVTQTPSHQVTQMGQEVILRCVPISNHLYFYWYRQILGQKVEFLVSFYNNEISEKSEIFDDQFSVERPDGSNFTLKIRSTKLEDSAMYFCASSEGGALAKNIQYFGAGTRLSVL.

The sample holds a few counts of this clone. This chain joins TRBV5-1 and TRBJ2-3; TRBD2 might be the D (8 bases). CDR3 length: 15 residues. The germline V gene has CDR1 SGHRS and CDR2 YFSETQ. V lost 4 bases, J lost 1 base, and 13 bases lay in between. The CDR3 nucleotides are TGCGCCAGCAGCCCGGGGGGGACAGGCACAGATACGCAGTATTTT. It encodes CASSPGGTGTDTQYF.

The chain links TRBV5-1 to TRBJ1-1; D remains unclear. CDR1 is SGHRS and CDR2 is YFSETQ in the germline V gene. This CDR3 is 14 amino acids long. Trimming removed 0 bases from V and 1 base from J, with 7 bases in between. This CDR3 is CASSLENWNTEAFF. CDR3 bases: TGCGCCAGCAGCTTGGAGAATTGGAACACTGAAGCTTTCTTT.

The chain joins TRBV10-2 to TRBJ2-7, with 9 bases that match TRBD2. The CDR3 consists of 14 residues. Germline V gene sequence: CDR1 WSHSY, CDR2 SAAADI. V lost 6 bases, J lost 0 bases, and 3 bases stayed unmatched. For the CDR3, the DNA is TGCGCCAGCAGACCTAGCGGGACCTCCTACGAGCAGTACTTC. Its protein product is CASRPSGTSYEQYF.

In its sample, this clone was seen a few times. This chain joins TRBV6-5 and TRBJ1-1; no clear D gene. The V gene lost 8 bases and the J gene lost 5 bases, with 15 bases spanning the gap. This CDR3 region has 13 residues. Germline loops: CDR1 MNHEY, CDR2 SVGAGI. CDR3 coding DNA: TGTGCCAGCTCCCAAATCAGAAAGACTGAAGCTTTCTTT. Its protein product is CASSQIRKTEAFF.

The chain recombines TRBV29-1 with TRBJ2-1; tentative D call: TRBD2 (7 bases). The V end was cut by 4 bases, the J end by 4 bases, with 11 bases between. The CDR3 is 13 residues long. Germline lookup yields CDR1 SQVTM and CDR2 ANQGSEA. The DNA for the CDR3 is TGCAGCGTTGGACGGGGGGCATACAATGAGCAGTTCTTC. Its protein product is CSVGRGAYNEQFF.

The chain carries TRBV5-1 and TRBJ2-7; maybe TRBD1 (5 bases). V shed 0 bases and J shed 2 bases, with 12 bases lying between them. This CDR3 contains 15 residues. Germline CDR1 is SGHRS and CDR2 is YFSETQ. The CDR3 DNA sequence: TGCGCCAGCAGCTTGGCACAGGCCTCTACCTACGAGCAGTACTTC. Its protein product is CASSLAQASTYEQYF.

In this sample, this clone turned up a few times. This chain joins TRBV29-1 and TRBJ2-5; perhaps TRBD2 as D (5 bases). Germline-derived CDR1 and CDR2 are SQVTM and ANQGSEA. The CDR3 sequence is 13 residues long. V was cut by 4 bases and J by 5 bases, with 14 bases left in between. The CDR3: CSVAWLTGETQYF. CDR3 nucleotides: TGCAGCGTTGCTTGGTTAACGGGGGAGACCCAGTACTTC.